This TCR beta chain was found in a study of blood T cell repertoires in COVID-19. Across the study: Samples came from the United States, Italy and Spain, spanning acute and convalescent COVID-19.

In the original workflow: Estimation of nucleated cell counts relied on the amplification of reference gene primers. TCRdb keeps only in-frame clones here, not all; method: immunoSEQ multiplex PCR. Clone size and V and J calls were adopted from that table, with D and trimming inferred from the DNA. The table lists approximately 310,000 clones, roughly 88% of them singletons. The table lists this clone with a count of one. Each participant's cohort was designated according to participant-reported clinical history. Per germline, CDR1 KGHDR and CDR2 SFDVKD. The V and J ends lost 4 bases and 7 bases respectively, with 15 bases between them. The CDR3 runs 14 residues.

The clonotype comes from a man aged 25 to 40 who had recovered from COVID-19. V and J are TRBV24-1 and TRBJ1-2; possibly TRBD1 for D (5 bases). The sequenced material came from PBMCs or T cells enriched from blood (not recorded which). The CDR3 nucleotides are TGTGCCACCAGTGACGCCTCGGGGGAGGGTGGCTACACCTTC. Protein sequence: CATSDASGEGGYTF.